The 3 T cell receptor beta chains in this list originate from one sample, sequenced in a study of beta chain features in type 1 diabetes. Expressed TCRB transcripts were sequenced after all isolated RNA was converted to cDNA. Using immunoSEQ multiplex PCR, the repertoire was profiled, and TCRdb retains in-frame clones only, with some absent. In the table there are hundreds of thousands of clones, approximately 14% of which are singletons. The specimen sequenced was central memory CD4+ T cells from blood. These TCRs come from a man aged 25-45 years in good health.

This clone has only a few counts. The V gene is TRBV7-2, the J gene TRBJ2-3; either TRBD1 or TRBD2 may supply D (6 bases each). V lost 7 bases and J 2 bases, leaving 16 bases between the germline ends. The germline V gene has CDR1 SGHTA and CDR2 FQGNSA. The CDR3 covers 15 residues. The DNA of the CDR3 is TGTGCCAGCACTGAGTGGGGGGCCCTCACAGATACGCAGTATTTT. Translation gives CASTEWGALTDTQYF.

In its sample, this clone was seen a few times. The chain has TRBV27 and TRBJ2-1, with 12 bases that match TRBD2. The CDR3 loop spans 14 amino acids. Germline V gene data show CDR1 as MNHEY and CDR2 as SMNVEV (reference sequence). The V segment lost 7 bases and the J segment 6 bases; nucleotides outside the gene matches: 4. CDR3 region: CASTRLAGANEQFF. DNA of the CDR3: TGTGCCAGCACCCGACTAGCGGGAGCCAATGAGCAGTTCTTC.

This chain joins TRBV6-4 and TRBJ2-7, with 7 bases aligning to TRBD2. The CDR3 sequence is 13 residues long. Germline V gene data show CDR1 as MRHNA and CDR2 as SNTAGT. V lost 6 bases, J lost 3 bases, and 5 bases stayed unmatched. The CDR3 DNA follows: TGTGCCAGCAGCGGTAAGCGGGGCTACGAGCAGTACGTC. Protein product: CASSGKRGYEQYV.